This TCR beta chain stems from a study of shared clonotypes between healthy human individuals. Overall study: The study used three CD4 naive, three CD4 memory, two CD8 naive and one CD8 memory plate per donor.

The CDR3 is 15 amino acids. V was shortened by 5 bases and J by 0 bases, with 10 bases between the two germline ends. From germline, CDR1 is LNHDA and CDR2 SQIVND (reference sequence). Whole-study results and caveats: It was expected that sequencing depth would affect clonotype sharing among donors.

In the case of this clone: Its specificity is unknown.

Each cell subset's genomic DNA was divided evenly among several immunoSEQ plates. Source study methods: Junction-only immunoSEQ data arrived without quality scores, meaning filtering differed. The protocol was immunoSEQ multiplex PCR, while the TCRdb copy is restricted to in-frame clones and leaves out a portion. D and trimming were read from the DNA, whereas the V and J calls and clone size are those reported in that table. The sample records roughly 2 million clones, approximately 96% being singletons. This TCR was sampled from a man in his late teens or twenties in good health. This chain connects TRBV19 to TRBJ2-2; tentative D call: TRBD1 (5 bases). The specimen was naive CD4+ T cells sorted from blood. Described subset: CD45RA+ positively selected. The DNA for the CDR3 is TGTGCCAGTAGTCTGGCAGGGCCGAACACCGGGGAGCTGTTTTTT. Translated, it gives CASSLAGPNTGELFF.